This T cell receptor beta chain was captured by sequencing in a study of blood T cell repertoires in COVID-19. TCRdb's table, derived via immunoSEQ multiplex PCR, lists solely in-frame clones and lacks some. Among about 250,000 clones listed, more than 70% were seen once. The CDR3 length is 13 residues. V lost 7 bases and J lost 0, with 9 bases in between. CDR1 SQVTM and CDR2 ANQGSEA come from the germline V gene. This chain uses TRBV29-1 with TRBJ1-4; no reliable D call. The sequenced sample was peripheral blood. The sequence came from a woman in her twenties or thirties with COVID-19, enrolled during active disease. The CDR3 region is CSASIATNEKLFF. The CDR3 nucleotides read TGCAGCGCATCAATTGCAACTAATGAAAAACTGTTTTTT.